This T cell receptor beta chain was captured in a study of T cell responses to AZD1222 COVID-19 vaccine. The method was immunoSEQ multiplex PCR; TCRdb's version includes in-frame clones alone and lacks a portion of them. The sample holds about 120,000 clones; around 90% are singletons and the top ten take 4.4%. Sample: peripheral blood, taken on day 0 of MenACWY control vaccination. The sequence came from an adult in good health.

CDR3 protein: CASSPSGVPGNTIYF. DNA for the CDR3: TGTGCCAGCAGCCCCTCAGGGGTCCCTGGAAACACCATATATTTT. J is TRBJ1-3 and V is TRBV7-2; possibly TRBD1 for D (6 bases). CDR1 SGHTA and CDR2 FQGNSA come from the germline V gene. This CDR3 has 15 residues. Between the trimmed V and J ends, which lost 5 bases and 2 bases, there was a span of 13 bases. The full variable domain, rest sourced from reference TRBV7-2 and TRBJ1-3, is GAGVSQSPSNKVTEKGKDVELRCDPISGHTALYWYRQSLGQGLEFLIYFQGNSAPDKSGLPSDRFSAERTGGSVSTLTIQRTQQEDSAVYLCASSPSGVPGNTIYFGEGSWLTVV.